What follows are 12 T cell receptor beta chains derived from one specimen sequenced in a study of blood T cells in healthy people across ages. The second PCR ran roughly 6 to 12 cycles with a sample-barcoded 5' primer and J-beta primers. TCRdb fed the 5' RACE reads into MiXCR, producing one record per CDR3 protein. The sample holds roughly 1,500,000 distinct CDR3 sequences, approximately 40% seen once. Material: blood. The receptors shown here come from a woman aged 18-29 years in good health.

The chain links TRBV11-2 to TRBJ1-1; maybe TRBD1 (6 bases). The V gene lost 2 bases and the J gene lost 3 bases, with 16 bases spanning the gap. Germline lookup yields CDR1 SGHAT and CDR2 FQNNGV. The CDR3 sequence is 16 residues long. CDR3 region: CASSLYDRGRDTEAFF. DNA of the CDR3: TGTGCCAGCAGCTTATACGACCGGGGGCGGGACACTGAAGCTTTCTTT.

The chain recombines TRBV7-2 with TRBJ2-5; D might be TRBD2 (6 bases). The J call may be incorrect, as the DNA end agrees better with TRBJ2-7. Looked up from germline, CDR1 is SGHTA and CDR2 is FQGNSA. The length of the CDR3 is 13 residues. The CDR3 DNA reads TGTGCCGGCCGTCCGGAGGGGCACTACGAGCAGTACTTC. This codes for CAGRPEGHYEQYF.

A single count supports this clonotype. The CDR3 DNA sequence: TGCGCCAGCAGCTTGGGGAGCGGGAGGGCCGGGGATGAGCAGTTCTTC. Its protein is CASSLGSGRAGDEQFF. The rearrangement uses TRBV5-1 and TRBJ2-1, with 10 nucleotides matching TRBD2. Trimming took 0 bases from V and 8 from J; bases not matched to a gene: 8. From germline, CDR1 is SGHRS and CDR2 YFSETQ. The CDR3 is 16 residues long.

This clonotype was picked up a small number of times. The chain links TRBV11-2 to TRBJ2-1; TRBD1 aligns across 7 bases. The CDR3 has 14 residues. CDR1 is SGHAT, CDR2 FQNNGV, per germline. The junction had 13 bases not matched to a gene; V was cut back by 7 bases and J by 10 bases. CDR3 amino acids: CASTRAGGREEQFF. The DNA of the CDR3 is TGTGCCAGCACCCGAGCAGGGGGTCGGGAAGAGCAGTTCTTC.

A word on this clonotype: At one end, the junction sequence differs from germline, possibly due to a read error. This chain links TRBV20-1 with TRBJ2-1; 7 bases align to TRBD1. The germline V gene has CDR1 DFQATT and CDR2 SNEGSKA (reference sequence). The CDR3 covers 15 residues. The CDR3 bases are TGCAGTACTAGAGGGACAGACCGCTCCTACAATGAGCAGTTCTTC. It yields the protein CSTRGTDRSYNEQFF.

Many counts were recorded for this clonotype. This chain links TRBV7-9 with TRBJ2-7, with unresolved D. Germline CDR1 and CDR2: SEHNR and FQNEAQ (reference sequence). Trimming took off 5 bases at V and 1 base at J, with 9 bases between the two ends. The CDR3 runs to 13 residues. CDR3 residues: CASSLEQSYEQYF. CDR3 bases: TGTGCCAGCAGCCTGGAACAGTCCTACGAGCAGTACTTC.

In this sample, this clonotype turned up a few times. The chain is built from TRBV4-1 and TRBJ2-2, with 11 bases fitting TRBD2. Germline trimming cut 2 bases from V and 2 bases from J; bases unmatched to any gene: 4. CDR3 length equals 17 residues. In germline, CDR1 is MGHRA, CDR2 YSYEKL. As DNA, the CDR3 is TGCGCCAGCAGCCAACAAACTAGCGGGGGAAACACCGGGGAGCTGTTTTTT. It specifies CASSQQTSGGNTGELFF.

This clonotype was counted once. The chain uses TRBV6-1 and TRBJ2-1; a possible D gene is TRBD1 (6 bases). The CDR3 length is 13 residues. CDR1 is MNHNS, CDR2 SASEGT, per germline. The ends were cut back, 7 bases at V and 7 bases at J, with 14 bases in the middle. Written as DNA, the CDR3 is TGTGCCAGCAAGGACAGCTCTGAGAATGAGCAGTTCTTC. It encodes CASKDSSENEQFF.

V gene TRBV3-1 combines with J gene TRBJ2-1; weak D call: TRBD1 (6 bases). The CDR3 has 15 amino acids. V was clipped by 4 bases and J by 3 bases, with 13 bases between them. Germline V gives CDR1 LGHDT, CDR2 YNNKEL (reference sequence). CDR3 sequence: CASSRKGEYYNEQFF. As DNA, the CDR3 is TGTGCCAGCAGCCGAAAGGGGGAGTACTACAATGAGCAGTTCTTC.

This clonotype was observed a handful of times. CDR3 sequence reads: CASSLRTVAGEQETQYF. As DNA, the CDR3 is TGTGCCAGCAGCTTACGCACGGTGGCGGGGGAACAAGAGACCCAGTACTTC. The V gene is TRBV11-2, the J gene TRBJ2-5; TRBD2 agrees at 7 bases. Losses at the gene ends were 2 bases for V and 2 bases for J; bases not matched to a gene: 11. This CDR3 spans 17 amino acids. In germline, CDR1 is SGHAT, CDR2 FQNNGV.

This clonotype came up a few times. The chain combines TRBV5-1 with TRBJ2-7; 8 bases align to TRBD2. Per the germline V gene, CDR1 is SGHRS and CDR2 is YFSETQ. The length of the CDR3 is 13 residues. With 0 bases clipped from V and 6 bases from J, the junction kept 2 bases outside the gene matches. The CDR3: CASSLAAGVEQYF. CDR3 DNA: TGCGCCAGCAGCTTGGCAGCGGGGGTCGAGCAGTACTTC.

Written as DNA, the CDR3 is TGTGCCAGCAGCCAACGGTTTGGGGGGGCCAACGTCCTGACTTTC. Its protein product is CASSQRFGGANVLTF. V is TRBV3-1 and J is TRBJ2-6; D uncertain. This CDR3 has 15 residues. Between the trimmed V and J ends, which lost 2 bases and 4 bases, there was a span of 9 bases. Germline CDR1 reads LGHDT; CDR2 reads YNNKEL (reference sequence).